The 30 T cell receptor beta chains below come from one sample, sequenced in a study of T cells in Graves' hyperthyroidism and ophthalmopathy. From RNA transcripts, TCR beta CDR3 regions were amplified. The study used the HTBI primer set for a first-round RT-PCR of the TCR CDR3. TCRdb used MiXCR to reprocess the multiplex PCR reads, holding one entry per CDR3 protein. Altogether 75,000 to 100,000 distinct CDR3 sequences are present, roughly 40% being singletons, with the ten largest covering about 10%. The sample taken for sequencing was peripheral blood or thyroid tissue (not recorded which). The receptor source for this set is a woman aged 25 to 39 with Graves' hyperthyroidism.

This clonotype was recorded at least ten times. V usage is TRBV30 and J usage is TRBJ1-5; D is uncertain. The V end was cut by 0 bases, the J end by 6 bases, with 9 bases between. The CDR3 totals 13 residues. Germline V gene sequence: CDR1 GTSNPN, CDR2 SVGIG (reference sequence). CDR3 amino acids: CAWSVAPAQPQHF. DNA for the CDR3: TGTGCCTGGAGTGTCGCCCCGGCTCAGCCCCAGCATTTT.

This chain joins TRBV7-2 and TRBJ1-3, with D hard to call. The CDR3 is 14 amino acids. The V end was cut by 2 bases, the J end by 7 bases, with 12 bases between. The germline CDR1 and CDR2 sequences are SGHTA and FQGNSA. The CDR3 region has the DNA TGTGCCAGCAGCTTACGGAACGCTCCGAACACCATATATTTT. This codes for CASSLRNAPNTIYF.

The chain carries TRBV2 and TRBJ1-5, with 8 positions matching TRBD1. The CDR3 covers 12 residues. V trimming: 7 bases; J trimming: 7 bases; junction bases outside the gene matches: 3. Germline V gives CDR1 SNHLY, CDR2 FYNNEI. CDR3 in DNA: TGTGCCAGCAAACAGGGGGACCAGCCCCAGCATTTT. Amino acids: CASKQGDQPQHF.

This clonotype was observed a handful of times. V gene TRBV9 combines with J gene TRBJ2-3; 9 bases align to TRBD1. Germline lookup yields CDR1 SGDLS and CDR2 YYNGEE. The CDR3 loop spans 16 amino acids. The trim removed 3 bases at V and 4 bases at J, leaving 9 bases unmatched. CDR3 protein: CASSARDRALPDTQYF. The DNA of the CDR3 is TGTGCCAGCAGCGCTCGGGACAGGGCCCTCCCAGATACGCAGTATTTT.

This clonotype was counted many times. The J gene is TRBJ2-6, the V gene TRBV6-6, with D maybe TRBD1 (6 bases). The length of the CDR3 is 16 residues. Germline V gene lookup returns CDR1 MNHNY and CDR2 SVGAGI (reference sequence). The germline V and J ends were trimmed by 7 bases and 0 bases, with 13 bases remaining between them. The CDR3 here is CASTATGPSGANVLTF. The CDR3 DNA reads TGTGCCAGCACCGCGACAGGCCCCTCTGGGGCCAACGTCCTGACTTTC.

The rearrangement uses TRBV6-1 and TRBJ2-3; 12 bases agree with TRBD2. This CDR3 is built from 15 residues. Germline CDR1 MNHNS, CDR2 SASEGT. V trimming: 7 bases; J trimming: 3 bases; junction bases outside the gene matches: 5. The CDR3 reads CASTLTSGSTDTQYF. As DNA, the CDR3 is TGTGCCAGCACCCTGACTAGCGGGAGTACAGATACGCAGTATTTT.

This clonotype has more than one count but fewer than ten. The V call is TRBV9, the J call TRBJ1-3; 8 bases are shared with TRBD1. After removal of 1 base from V and 4 bases from J, the junction contained 4 bases not matched to a gene. The CDR3 extends over 15 amino acids. CDR1 is SGDLS, CDR2 YYNGEE, per germline. The CDR3 bases are TGTGCCAGCAGCGTAACAGGGGGTCCAGGAAACACCATATATTTT. Protein product: CASSVTGGPGNTIYF.

Note on this clonotype: A read error may account for a junction end that differs from germline. CDR3 amino acids: CATSRGETSIETQCF. CDR3 DNA sequence: TGTGCCACCAGCCGGGGGGAGACGTCGATCGAGACCCAGTGCTTC. The chain couples TRBV10-3 to TRBJ2-5; 7 bases fit TRBD2. Germline V gene sequence: CDR1 ENHRY, CDR2 SYGVKD. This CDR3 is built from 15 residues.

In its sample, this clonotype was seen many times. V is TRBV15 and J is TRBJ1-1; TRBD1 matches at 8 bases. CDR1 LNHNV and CDR2 YYDKDF come from the germline V gene (reference sequence). The CDR3 length is 17 residues. Trimming took 0 bases from V and 3 from J; bases not matched to a gene: 9. CDR3 amino acids: CATSRDRGLDGHTEAFF. The CDR3 nucleotides read TGTGCCACCAGCAGAGACAGGGGGCTAGACGGGCACACTGAAGCTTTCTTT.

Of note for this clonotype: Lacking the conserved final phenylalanine or tryptophan, this CDR3 likely reflects a read error. The DNA is left out, because the CDR3 cannot be placed on it with certainty; the CDR3 is given as TCRdb lists it. The CDR3 loop reads CASSLASGEPFY. V gene TRBV5-1 combines with J gene TRBJ2-2. Germline V lookup: CDR1 SGHRS, CDR2 YFSETQ. The CDR3 is made up of 12 amino acids, end residues included.

As for this clonotype: It may be a read error: a sequence one base away is much more abundant. J is TRBJ1-6 and V is TRBV6-6; D gene unclear. Germline V gene sequence: CDR1 MNHNY, CDR2 SVGAGI (reference sequence). The CDR3 has 13 amino acids. CDR3 sequence reads: CASGYSFTSPLHF. DNA of the CDR3: TGTGCCAGCGGTTACTCGTTTACCTCACCCCTCCACTTT.

Concerning this clonotype itself: The conserved phenylalanine or tryptophan is not found at the CDR3 terminus, so this likely reflects a read error. This chain joins TRBV9 and TRBJ2-5; 7 positions agree with TRBD2. In germline, CDR1 is SGDLS, CDR2 YYNGEE. The CDR3 covers 15 residues. The CDR3 sequence: CANSVDSGRGETQYL. CDR3 in DNA: TGTGCCAACAGCGTAGATAGCGGGCGGGGAGAGACCCAGTACCTC.

There are many counts of this clonotype. This chain connects TRBV10-3 to TRBJ1-1; D is possibly TRBD1 (6 bases). The CDR3 sequence is 15 residues long. CDR1 is ENHRY and CDR2 is SYGVKD in the germline V gene. V was cut by 7 bases and J by 3 bases, with 18 bases left in between. DNA for the CDR3: TGTGCCATCAAGCGGGGGCTCACGATGGACACTGAAGCTTTCTTT. Protein product: CAIKRGLTMDTEAFF.

This clonotype was counted many times. The gene calls are TRBV11-1 and TRBJ1-5; tentative D call: TRBD1 (5 bases). The CDR3 has 13 amino acids. The germline V gene has CDR1 SGHAT and CDR2 FQDESV (reference sequence). V lost 5 bases, J lost 4 bases, and 9 bases lay in between. The CDR3 sequence is CASSRDRNQPQHF. For the CDR3, the DNA is TGTGCCAGCAGCCGAGACAGAAATCAGCCCCAGCATTTT.

In regard to this clonotype: A much larger clone lies one base from this, so it may be a read error. The genes are TRBV29-1 and TRBJ2-2; tentative D call: TRBD2 (5 bases). CDR1 and CDR2 (germline): SQVTM, ANQGSEA. CDR3 length equals 13 residues. For the CDR3, the DNA is TGCAGCGTTTTCGGCGCGAACACCGGGAAGCTGTTTTTT. This translates into CSVFGANTGKLFF.

This clonotype was seen repeatedly, ten times or more. V is TRBV30 and J is TRBJ2-7, with D unclear. Germline CDR1 reads GTSNPN; CDR2 reads SVGIG (reference sequence). CDR3 size: 13 residues. The V and J ends lost 3 bases and 6 bases respectively, with 15 bases between them. This CDR3 is CAWSRSSITEQYF. In DNA form, the CDR3 reads TGTGCCTGGAGCCGTAGCTCGATTACCGAGCAGTACTTC. Based on the CDR3 plus reference TRBV30 and TRBJ2-7, the full variable domain is SQTIHQWPATLVQPVGSPLSLECTVEGTSNPNLYWYRQAAGRGLQLLFYSVGIGQISSEVPQNLSASRPQDRQFILSSKKLLLSDSGFYLCAWSRSSITEQYFGPGTRLTVT.

This clonotype was counted ten times or more. This chain links TRBV2 with TRBJ1-1, with D possibly being TRBD1 (6 bases). V was clipped by 7 bases and J by 0 bases, with 12 bases between them. From germline, CDR1 is SNHLY and CDR2 FYNNEI. The CDR3 is 14 amino acids. The CDR3, as DNA: TGTGCCAGCAACGAGCAGGGGATGAACACTGAAGCTTTCTTT. Translation: CASNEQGMNTEAFF.

This clonotype showed up many times. The chain joins TRBV11-3 to TRBJ1-1; 7 nucleotides line up with TRBD1. V lost 5 bases to trimming and J lost 1 base; unmatched junction nucleotides: 7. There are 15 residues in the CDR3. CDR1 is SGHNT and CDR2 is YENEEA in the germline V gene. The CDR3 reads CASSQGWDRNTEAFF. The CDR3 DNA is TGTGCCAGCAGCCAGGGGTGGGACAGGAACACTGAAGCTTTCTTT.

Points on this clonotype: Lacking the conserved final phenylalanine or tryptophan, this CDR3 likely reflects a read error. It is unclear where the CDR3 begins or ends on the DNA, so no DNA is shown, and the CDR3 is as TCRdb lists it. The CDR3 loop is CASSPDRNYGCTL. The chain links TRBV12-3 or TRBV12-4 to TRBJ1-2; no check of the table's D call, TRBD1, against the DNA was made. Both ends counted, the CDR3 spans 13 residues.

This clonotype occurred many times. V is TRBV7-8 and J is TRBJ1-3, with D possibly being TRBD1 (5 bases). The germline gives CDR1 SGHVS, CDR2 FQNEAQ. CDR3 length: 14 residues. V shed 5 bases and J shed 0 bases, with 8 bases lying between them. This CDR3 is CASSPTVSGNTIYF. The CDR3 DNA follows: TGTGCCAGCAGCCCGACAGTCTCTGGAAACACCATATATTTT.

In its sample, this clonotype was seen many times. CDR3 DNA sequence: TGTGCCAGCAGCTTAGCTCGGGACAGCGTGACTGAAGCTTTCTTT. It is translated as CASSLARDSVTEAFF. V is TRBV7-9 and J is TRBJ1-1; 7 bases agree with TRBD1. V lost 0 bases, J lost 5 bases, and 6 bases stayed unmatched. The CDR3 is made up of 15 amino acids. The germline CDR1 and CDR2 sequences are SEHNR and FQNEAQ (reference sequence).

This chain uses TRBV7-2 with TRBJ1-6; TRBD1 matches 9 bases. The V and J ends lost 5 bases and 10 bases, in that order; junction bases with no gene match: 6. Germline V gene data show CDR1 as SGHTA and CDR2 as FQGNSA. The CDR3 covers 14 residues. CDR3 in amino acids: CASSDTGGRSPLHF. The DNA for the CDR3 is TGTGCCAGCAGCGATACAGGGGGCCGATCACCCCTCCACTTT.

This clonotype was counted ten times or more. This chain joins TRBV2 and TRBJ1-5; the D gene is possibly TRBD1 (5 bases). The CDR3 extends over 16 amino acids. Germline CDR1 SNHLY, CDR2 FYNNEI. V lost 6 bases and J 5 bases, leaving 20 bases between the germline ends. This CDR3 reads CASSDRQLEGYQPQHF. The CDR3 DNA reads as TGTGCCAGCAGCGACCGACAGCTAGAAGGGTATCAGCCCCAGCATTTT.

This clonotype appeared many times. CDR3 in DNA: TGCGCCAGCAGCTTGGCCGGGCAGTTCAATCAGCCCCAGCATTTT. Its protein is CASSLAGQFNQPQHF. V and J are TRBV5-1 and TRBJ1-5; D not resolved. CDR3 size: 15 residues. Germline V gene sequence: CDR1 SGHRS, CDR2 YFSETQ. V gave up 0 bases and J gave up 3 bases, with 10 bases separating them.

This clonotype was picked up many times. This chain connects TRBV20-1 to TRBJ2-7; 7 positions match TRBD1. Trimming cost V 0 bases and J 4 bases; bases outside gene matches: 6. CDR3 length equals 14 residues. Germline lookup yields CDR1 DFQATT and CDR2 SNEGSKA (reference sequence). Here the CDR3 reads CSARDGQGDYEQYF. CDR3 DNA sequence: TGCAGTGCTAGAGATGGGCAGGGGGATTACGAGCAGTACTTC.

The genes are TRBV11-1 and TRBJ1-5; the D is unclear. With 5 bases removed from V and 0 bases from J, the gap between germline ends came to 8 bases. Germline values: CDR1 SGHAT, CDR2 FQDESV (reference sequence). The CDR3 length is 14 residues. This chain's CDR3 is CASSATISNQPQHF. Here the CDR3 DNA reads TGTGCCAGCAGCGCGACAATTAGCAATCAGCCCCAGCATTTT.

This clonotype was detected only a few times. The J gene is TRBJ2-3, the V gene TRBV5-1, with D perhaps matching TRBD1 or TRBD2 (5 bases each). The CDR3 is 15 residues long. CDR1 SGHRS and CDR2 YFSETQ come from the germline V gene. Trimming took off 1 base at V and 2 bases at J, with 11 bases between the two ends. This CDR3 reads CASSLWGFSTDTQYF. The CDR3 region has the DNA TGCGCCAGCAGCTTGTGGGGGTTCTCCACAGATACGCAGTATTTT.

The genes are TRBV7-6 and TRBJ2-7, with no clear D. V lost 1 base, J lost 3 bases, and 4 bases lay in between. CDR1 is SGHVS, CDR2 FNYEAQ, per germline. The CDR3 runs 12 residues. The CDR3 nucleotides read TGTGCCAGCAGCTTAGATGACTACGAGCAGTACTTC. Translation gives CASSLDDYEQYF.

The V and J genes are TRBV7-2 and TRBJ2-5; D tentatively reads TRBD1 or TRBD2 (7 bases each). The CDR3 extends over 16 amino acids. V lost 5 bases and J lost 7, with 23 bases in between. In germline, CDR1 is SGHTA, CDR2 FQGNSA. The CDR3 loop is CASSPSRGRAGGTQYF. The CDR3 region has the DNA TGTGCCAGCAGCCCTTCTAGAGGGAGGGCAGGGGGGACCCAGTACTTC.

Turning to this clonotype: With a much larger clone just one base away, this may be a read error. As the CDR3 is not closed by the conserved phenylalanine or tryptophan, this likely results from a read error. V usage is TRBV5-1 and J usage is TRBJ2-7, with 9 nucleotides matching TRBD1. J was trimmed by 2 bases and V by 4 bases; bases with no gene match: 7. There are 15 residues in the CDR3. Germline-derived CDR1 and CDR2 are SGHRS and YFSETQ. The CDR3 region is CASSGTGPSTYEQYL. The DNA of the CDR3 is TGCGCCAGCAGCGGGACAGGGCCATCGACCTACGAGCAGTACCTC.